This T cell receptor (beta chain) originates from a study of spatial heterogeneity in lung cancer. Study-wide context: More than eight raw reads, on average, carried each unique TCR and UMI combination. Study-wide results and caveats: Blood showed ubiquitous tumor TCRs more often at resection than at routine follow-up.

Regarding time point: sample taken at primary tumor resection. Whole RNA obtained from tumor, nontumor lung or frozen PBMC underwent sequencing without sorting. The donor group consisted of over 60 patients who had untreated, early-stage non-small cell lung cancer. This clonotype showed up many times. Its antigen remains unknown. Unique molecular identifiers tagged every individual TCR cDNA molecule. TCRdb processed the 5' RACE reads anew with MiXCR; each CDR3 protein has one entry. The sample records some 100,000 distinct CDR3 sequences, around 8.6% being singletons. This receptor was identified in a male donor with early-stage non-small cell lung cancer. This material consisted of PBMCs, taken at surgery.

CDR3 bases: TGTGCCAGCAGTTACCGTCCCGGCGGGCTTGGGGCCAACGTCCTGACTTTC. This sequence encodes CASSYRPGGLGANVLTF. This chain uses TRBV6-2 or TRBV6-3 with TRBJ2-6, with a weak D call TRBD2 (5 bases). CDR1 is MNHEY and CDR2 is SVGEGT in the germline V gene. This CDR3 is 17 amino acids long. The V end lost 2 bases, the J end lost 3 bases, and 14 bases lay between the germline ends.